The source of this T cell receptor beta chain is a study of graft-versus-host responses after intestinal transplantation. Study in general: For two to four years after anti-thymocyte globulin induction, all recipients took tacrolimus and steroids.

Method: immunoSEQ multiplex PCR; TCRdb's copy keeps in-frame clones and lacks some. This sample has 75,000 to 100,000 clones, with 91% found just once. Study outcomes and limitations: Among recipient marrow samples, GvH clones were found; some appeared first in ileum or blood. Peak GvH clone levels in circulation were associated with early post-transplant HvG declines. Allografts of patients with graft-donor T cell macrochimerism showed high graft-versus-host to host-versus-graft clone ratios.

Note on this clone: Its antigen is unknown.

Germline V lookup: CDR1 SEHNR, CDR2 FQNEAQ (reference sequence). CDR3 size: 15 residues. Trimming cost V 4 bases and J 6 bases, with 17 bases left between them. The material was unstimulated CD4+ T cells sorted from spleen or lymph node cells, obtained before transplant. The sequence was obtained from a human donor who was the organ donor for an intestinal transplant. This rearrangement joins TRBV7-9 to TRBJ2-3; D may be TRBD1 (6 bases). The CDR3 DNA is TGTGCCAGCAGCTCAGGGGATTCCTCAGTCGATACGCAGTATTTT. This codes for CASSSGDSSVDTQYF.